This T cell receptor beta chain was recovered during a study of blood T cell repertoires in COVID-19 (TCRdb year 2020). For the study in its entirety: The collaborator samples originated in the United States, Italy and Spain and spanned the acute and convalescent phases of COVID-19. The repertoires were made available in a free public database intended to serve as a resource for research on the immune response to SARS-CoV-2. Nearly every sample came with metadata listing a de-identified subject ID, COVID-19 status, age in years and sex. The prospective study material was composed of cDNA or gDNA derived from T cells, B-cell-depleted T cells, or PBMCs. Where available, HLA class I and class II types were obtained from metadata supplied by the sample provider rather than from assay-based typing. Samples were obtained from the ongoing ImmuneRACE study (first 160 participants) and from roughly 1,300 subjects provided by 6 global collaborators. Subjects who had been exposed to COVID-19, were actively infected with it, or had recovered from it provided the deeply sampled blood TCRbeta repertoires that made up the dataset. Study-wide conclusions, independent of this receptor: How much clinical and demographic metadata was included differed by source and by participant, and the metadata was provided uncurated.

Concerning this clone itself: Its antigen is still unknown. No base quality information exists; no much larger clone differs at one position.

CDR1 and CDR2 were assigned from the germline V gene as SGHRS and YFSETQ. The CDR3 contains 16 residues, cysteine and phenylalanine counted. The kept DNA is CDR3 alone, 48 bases in frame from the first base. V is shortened by 0 bases, J by 0 bases, and the region joining them spans 12 bases. The immunoSEQ Assay, a bias-controlled multiplex PCR, was used to amplify TCRbeta CDR3 regions from genomic DNA. Turning to the authors' computational methods: Within the assay, amplification of reference gene primers was used to estimate how many nucleated cells each sample contained. Sequence reads were collapsed and filtered to measure the absolute abundance of every unique TCRbeta CDR3 rearrangement. For each sample, productive Simpson clonality was calculated as the square root of Simpson's diversity index over productive rearrangements. The clones in this table, taken by TCRdb from immuneACCESS, are in-frame only. Not every clone is retained; where verified, under half of the shortfall comes from an unresolved V gene, and the cause of the rest is unknown. Clone size and V and J calls were adopted from that table, with D and trimming inferred from the DNA. The sample records under 300,000 clones, around 90% of which are singletons. About 1.7% of the sample is held by the ten biggest clonotypes.

Participants in the prospective study were enrolled through a virtual design, were aged roughly 18 to 95 years, and lived in approximately 25 United States geographic areas. To assign participants to cohorts, the prospective study relied on clinical history that participants themselves reported in a screening survey and a study questionnaire. ImmuneRACE Cohort 3 recovered participants were defined by two consecutive negative NP/OP PCR tests, healthcare professional clearance, or symptom resolution. In the prospective study, whole blood, serum and a nasopharyngeal or oropharyngeal swab were collected from each participant by mobile phlebotomists. Participants in the prospective study had the option to provide additional blood draws and questionnaires over a 2-month period. Blood samples from the prospective study were shipped frozen or at room temperature prior to DNA extraction.

This TCR was sampled from a woman between 40 and 55 years old who had recovered from COVID-19. Sequenced input: PBMCs or T cells enriched from blood (not recorded which). The V and J genes are TRBV5-1 and TRBJ1-1; the D gene remains uncertain. The CDR3 has the sequence CASSLAGKGLNTEAFF. The nucleotides read TGCGCCAGCAGCTTGGCCGGGAAAGGGCTGAACACTGAAGCTTTCTTT.